This T cell receptor beta chain was sequenced for a study of naive and memory T cell subsets. Cells stained for CD3, CD4, CD8, CD45RA and CD27 were sorted into four subsets. The study's findings and limits: TCR counts from RNA may reflect activation-linked expression changes.

The beta constant-region primer was an equimolar mix of two oligonucleotides covering TRBC1 and TRBC2. The cDNA 3' end received a ligated single-stranded oligonucleotide carrying the SP2 primer and a 12-nucleotide UMI. TCRdb reprocessed the UMI-ligation and nested PCR reads with MiXCR, giving one entry per CDR3 protein. Found here are approximately 140,000 distinct CDR3 sequences, about 15% of them singletons; the top ten hold 0.14%. Between the trimmed V and J ends, which lost 0 bases and 6 bases, there was a span of 17 bases. Per the germline V gene, CDR1 is MGHRA and CDR2 is YSYEKL. The CDR3 contains 16 residues. About this clonotype: No antigen is known for it.

V usage is TRBV4-1 and J usage is TRBJ2-5; possible D gene TRBD1, 6 bases. Sequenced sample: naive CD4+ T cells from blood. This sequence originates from a human donor in good health. The CDR3 bases are TGCGCCAGCAGCCAAGATCTCCCCAGGGGCCGAAAGACCCAGTACTTC. It yields the protein CASSQDLPRGRKTQYF.